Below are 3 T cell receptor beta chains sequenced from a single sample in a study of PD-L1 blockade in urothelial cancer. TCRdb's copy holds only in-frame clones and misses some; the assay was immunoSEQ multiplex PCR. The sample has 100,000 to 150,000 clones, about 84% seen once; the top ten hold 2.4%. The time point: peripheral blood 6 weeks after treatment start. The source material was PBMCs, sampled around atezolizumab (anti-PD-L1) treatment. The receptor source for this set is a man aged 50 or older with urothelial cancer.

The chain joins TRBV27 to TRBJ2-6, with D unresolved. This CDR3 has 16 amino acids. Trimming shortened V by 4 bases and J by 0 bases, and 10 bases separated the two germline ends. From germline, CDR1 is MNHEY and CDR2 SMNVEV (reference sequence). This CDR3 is CASSSYSGSGANVLTF. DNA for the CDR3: TGTGCCAGCAGTTCCTACAGTGGCTCTGGGGCCAACGTCCTGACTTTC.

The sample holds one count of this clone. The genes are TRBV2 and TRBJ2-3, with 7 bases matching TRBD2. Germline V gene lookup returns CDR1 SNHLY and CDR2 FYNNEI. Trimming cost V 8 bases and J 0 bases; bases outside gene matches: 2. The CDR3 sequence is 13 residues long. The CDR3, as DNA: TGTGCCAGCGGTAGCGGGAGCACAGATACGCAGTATTTT. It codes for CASGSGSTDTQYF.

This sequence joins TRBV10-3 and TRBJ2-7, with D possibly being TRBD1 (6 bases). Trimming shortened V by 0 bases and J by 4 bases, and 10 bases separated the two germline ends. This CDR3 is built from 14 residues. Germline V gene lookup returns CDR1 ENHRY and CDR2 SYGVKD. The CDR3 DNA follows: TGTGCCATCAGTGAGTCGGGCAGGGGATACGAGCAGTACTTC. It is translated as CAISESGRGYEQYF.